Presented here are 14 T cell receptor beta chains from one specimen sequenced in a study of blood T cells in healthy people across ages. It was with a sample-barcoded 5' primer and a J-beta primer mix that a second PCR of roughly 7 to 12 cycles was run. One entry per CDR3 protein results from TCRdb running MiXCR on the 5' RACE reads. The repertoire holds 700,000 or so distinct CDR3 sequences, with about a fifth as singletons. Sequencing used blood. These receptors all stem from a man between 65 and 85 years old in good health.

This clonotype came up a few times. This rearrangement joins TRBV12-3 or TRBV12-4 to TRBJ2-7; D ambiguous. V was cut by 1 base and J by 2 bases, with 12 bases left in between. The CDR3 covers 15 residues. This chain's CDR3 is CASSLVSGSTYEQYF. The CDR3 DNA sequence: TGTGCCAGCAGTTTAGTTTCCGGCTCAACCTACGAGCAGTACTTC.

The V gene is TRBV12-3 or TRBV12-4, the J gene TRBJ1-3; tentative D call: TRBD1 (6 bases). The CDR3 contains 13 residues. Between the trimmed V and J ends, which lost 5 bases and 12 bases, there was a span of 17 bases. The CDR3 sequence is CASSPRPGDIIYF. The CDR3 coding sequence is TGTGCCAGCAGTCCGCGCCCCGGGGACATCATATATTTT.

This clonotype was seen only a few times. This chain connects TRBV18 to TRBJ1-5; a weak D match, TRBD1 (6 bases). V lost 8 bases and J 5 bases, leaving 16 bases between the germline ends. Germline loops: CDR1 KGHSH, CDR2 LQKENI. This CDR3 spans 14 amino acids. The CDR3 region is CASAIGGGYQPQHF. The CDR3 region has the DNA TGTGCCAGCGCGATCGGAGGGGGTTATCAGCCCCAGCATTTT.

This clonotype was seen a few times. The chain recombines TRBV6-6 with TRBJ1-1; TRBD1 is a possible D gene (5 bases). The CDR3 is made up of 14 amino acids. The germline CDR1 and CDR2 sequences are MNHNY and SVGAGI (reference sequence). V lost 5 bases, J lost 2 bases, and 12 bases lay in between. The CDR3 nucleotides are TGTGCCAGCAGTACCACAACAGGTAACACTGAAGCTTTCTTT. This codes for CASSTTTGNTEAFF.

On this clonotype: No conserved phenylalanine or tryptophan is present at the end of the CDR3, so a read error is the likely explanation. The V gene is TRBV10-3, the J gene TRBJ2-5; perhaps TRBD2 as D (5 bases). V was trimmed by 10 bases and J by 0 bases, leaving 15 bases between them. Germline V gene lookup returns CDR1 ENHRY and CDR2 SYGVKD. The CDR3 extends over 14 amino acids. CDR3 nucleotide sequence: TGTGCCACCCGTCGGGGTGGGGACCAAGAGACCCAGTACTCC. Translated: CATRRGGDQETQYS.

The chain recombines TRBV5-1 with TRBJ2-1, with D tentatively TRBD2 (5 bases). CDR3 length equals 15 residues. Germline V CDR1 and CDR2: SGHRS, YFSETQ. Trimming took 0 bases from V and 8 from J, leaving 15 bases between them. The CDR3 bases are TGCGCCAGCAGCTTGGGTAGCGTGCAACACGATGAGCAGTTCTTC. Translating gives CASSLGSVQHDEQFF.

The genes are TRBV7-6 and TRBJ2-7; D not resolved. The V end was cut by 0 bases, the J end by 6 bases, with 9 bases between. Germline loops: CDR1 SGHVS, CDR2 FNYEAQ. The CDR3 spans 13 residues. The CDR3 loop reads CASSLALGGEQYF. As DNA, the CDR3 is TGTGCCAGCAGCTTAGCACTCGGTGGCGAGCAGTACTTC.

This clonotype was counted between two and nine times. The rearrangement joins TRBV7-2 to TRBJ1-2, with D unresolved. There are 13 residues in the CDR3. Trimming shortened V by 5 bases and J by 4 bases, and 11 bases separated the two germline ends. The germline V gene has CDR1 SGHTA and CDR2 FQGNSA. This CDR3 reads CASSPVELYGYTF. The CDR3 DNA reads TGTGCCAGCAGCCCAGTGGAGCTCTATGGCTACACCTTC. Together with reference TRBV7-2 and TRBJ1-2, the CDR3 gives the full variable domain: GAGVSQSPSNKVTEKGKDVELRCDPISGHTALYWYRQSLGQGLEFLIYFQGNSAPDKSGLPSDRFSAERTGGSVSTLTIQRTQQEDSAVYLCASSPVELYGYTFGSGTRLTVV.

This clonotype has just a few counts. The genes are TRBV20-1 and TRBJ2-2; 10 bases agree with TRBD2. After removal of 1 base from V and 5 bases from J, the junction contained 7 bases not matched to a gene. The CDR3 has 16 residues. Germline loops: CDR1 DFQATT, CDR2 SNEGSKA (reference sequence). The CDR3 sequence is CSARALSGGNTGELFF. The CDR3 nucleotides are TGCAGTGCTAGAGCCCTTAGCGGGGGGAATACCGGGGAGCTGTTTTTT.

The chain combines TRBV14 with TRBJ2-7, with D perhaps matching TRBD1 (6 bases). V was shortened by 4 bases and J by 1 base, with 11 bases between the two germline ends. CDR1 is SGHDN, CDR2 FVKESK, per germline. CDR3 size: 14 residues. The CDR3 loop is CASSRTRGSYEQYV. The CDR3 nucleotides read TGTGCCAGCAGCCGTACTAGGGGGTCCTACGAGCAGTACGTC.

The chain is built from TRBV5-1 and TRBJ2-3, with 13 bases fitting TRBD2. The CDR3 has 19 amino acids. The V gene's germline CDR1 is SGHRS and CDR2 YFSETQ. The J segment lost 0 bases and the V segment lost 2 bases, leaving 9 bases of the junction unmatched. The CDR3 spells CASSFFLGLAGTSTDTQYF. The CDR3 bases are TGCGCCAGCAGCTTTTTTCTGGGACTAGCGGGGACTAGCACAGATACGCAGTATTTT. Full variable domain (remainder filled in from reference TRBV5-1 and TRBJ2-3): KAGVTQTPRYLIKTRGQQVTLSCSPISGHRSVSWYQQTPGQGLQFLFEYFSETQRNKGNFPGRFSGRQFSNSRSEMNVSTLELGDSALYLCASSFFLGLAGTSTDTQYFGPGTRLTVL.

The chain couples TRBV15 to TRBJ1-5; unclear D gene. This CDR3 has 15 residues. Germline V lookup: CDR1 LNHNV, CDR2 YYDKDF (reference sequence). With 5 bases removed from V and 0 bases from J, the gap between germline ends came to 11 bases. The CDR3 spells CATSGQLNSNQPQHF. The DNA of the CDR3 is TGTGCCACCAGCGGTCAGCTAAATAGCAATCAGCCCCAGCATTTT.

The chain employs TRBV6-5 and TRBJ1-3; no firm D call. In germline, CDR1 is MNHEY, CDR2 SVGAGI. Trimming removed 4 bases from V and 1 base from J, with 14 bases in between. This CDR3 comprises 16 residues. CDR3 region: CASSSLRRTSGNTIYF. DNA of the CDR3: TGTGCCAGCAGTTCACTTCGGAGGACTTCTGGAAACACCATATATTTT.

This clonotype was seen a handful of times. DNA for the CDR3: TGTGCCAGTAGTGCCCGGGACAGGGGGCGCGGTAATTCACCCCTCCACTTT. This translates into CASSARDRGRGNSPLHF. The chain is built from TRBV19 and TRBJ1-6; 12 bases map to TRBD1. Losses at the gene ends were 5 bases for V and 6 bases for J; bases not matched to a gene: 8. Looked up from germline, CDR1 is LNHDA and CDR2 is SQIVND (reference sequence). This CDR3 is 17 amino acids long. Supplemented by reference TRBV19 and TRBJ1-6, the full variable domain reads DGGITQSPKYLFRKEGQNVTLSCEQNLNHDAMYWYRQDPGQGLRLIYYSQIVNDFQKGDIAEGYSVSREKKESFPLTVTSAQKNPTAFYLCASSARDRGRGNSPLHFGNGTRLTVT.